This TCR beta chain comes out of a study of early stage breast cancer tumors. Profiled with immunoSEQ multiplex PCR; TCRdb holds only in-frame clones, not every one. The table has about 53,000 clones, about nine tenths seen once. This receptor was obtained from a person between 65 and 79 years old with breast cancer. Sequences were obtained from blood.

CDR3 in amino acids: CASSSGRRGGNYEQYF. In DNA, the CDR3 is TGTGCCAGCAGCTCCGGTCGGCGGGGAGGGAACTACGAGCAGTACTTC. The V gene is TRBV5-4, the J gene TRBJ2-7, with 7 bases that match TRBD2. The V segment lost 3 bases and the J segment 3 bases; nucleotides outside the gene matches: 12. From germline, CDR1 is SGHNT and CDR2 YYREEE (reference sequence). This CDR3 is built from 16 residues.